This is a list of T cell receptor beta chains from one sample in a study of T cell repertoires in cytomegalovirus infection. Antigens for these TCRs are unknown. Each CDR3 protein gets one entry after TCRdb re-called the reads with MiXCR. The sample shows some 480,000 distinct CDR3 sequences, 33% of them seen only once. Material: cultured PBMCs, obtained from culture after CMV antigen stimulation. The receptors were gathered from a human donor in good health (CMV status not recorded). Some clones in this sample may be carry-over from other donors' samples. The CDR3 runs from the conserved cysteine through the conserved F or W. A D gene is named only where the DNA matches it firmly. Clone size is stated in some rows and not others, as once, few, many or a class when expanded.

v_gene: TRBV4-1
j_gene: TRBJ2-5
d_gene: TRBD1
abundance: -
CDR3nt: TGCGCCAGCAGAAAGACAGGGGAGGAGACCCAGTACTTC
CDR3aa: CASRKTGEETQYF

v_gene: TRBV4-1
j_gene: TRBJ1-2
d_gene: -
abundance: -
CDR3nt: TGCGCCAGCAGCCCTTACAGGGAACAAGACTATGGCTACACCTTC
CDR3aa: CASSPYREQDYGYTF

v_gene: TRBV28
j_gene: TRBJ2-1
d_gene: TRBD2
abundance: few
CDR3nt: TGTGCCAGCAGTTTTTTTCCGACTAGCGGGGGCTCCTACAATGAGCAGTTCTTC
CDR3aa: CASSFFPTSGGSYNEQFF

v_gene: TRBV7-9
j_gene: TRBJ2-7
d_gene: -
abundance: -
CDR3nt: TGTGCCAGCAGCCCCAGAGGTCGGGAGTACTCCTACGAGCAGTACTTC
CDR3aa: CASSPRGREYSYEQYF

v_gene: TRBV7-2
j_gene: TRBJ2-5
d_gene: -
abundance: few
CDR3nt: TGTGCCAGCAGCTCGACGCCAGAGACCCAGTACTTC
CDR3aa: CASSSTPETQYF

v_gene: TRBV19
j_gene: TRBJ2-7
d_gene: TRBD2
abundance: -
CDR3nt: TGTGCCAGTAGTATTACTAGCGGGAGCTCCGCCTACGAGCAGTACTTC
CDR3aa: CASSITSGSSAYEQYF

v_gene: TRBV7-9
j_gene: TRBJ2-1
d_gene: -
abundance: many
CDR3nt: TGTGCCAGCATCTCCTTGAGGAGGGGGGCTAATGAGCAGTTCTTC
CDR3aa: CASISLRRGANEQFF

v_gene: TRBV27
j_gene: TRBJ1-1
d_gene: -
abundance: -
CDR3nt: TGTACCAGCAGTCGCTACCGGGACACCGAAAACACTGAAGCTTTCTTT
CDR3aa: CTSSRYRDTENTEAFF

v_gene: TRBV27
j_gene: TRBJ2-7
d_gene: TRBD1
abundance: -
CDR3nt: TGTGCCAGCAGTCGTCAGCGGACAGGGGGCTTTTACGAGCAGTACTTC
CDR3aa: CASSRQRTGGFYEQYF

v_gene: TRBV24-1
j_gene: TRBJ2-7
d_gene: -
abundance: -
CDR3nt: TGTGCCACCAGTGATGGCGGATCCTACGAGCAGTACTTC
CDR3aa: CATSDGGSYEQYF

v_gene: TRBV19
j_gene: TRBJ2-7
d_gene: -
abundance: -
CDR3nt: TGTGCCAGTAGTACCCCCTCCTACGAGCAGTACTTC
CDR3aa: CASSTPSYEQYF

v_gene: TRBV7-2
j_gene: TRBJ2-3
d_gene: -
abundance: -
CDR3nt: TGTGCCAGCAGCTTTCGGTCGTCCCGCACAGATACGCAGTATTTT
CDR3aa: CASSFRSSRTDTQYF

v_gene: TRBV6-5
j_gene: TRBJ1-6
d_gene: TRBD1
abundance: once
CDR3nt: TGTGCCAGCAGTTATCAGGGGGGTTTTAGTTCACCCCTCCACTTT
CDR3aa: CASSYQGGFSSPLHF

v_gene: TRBV6-2/TRBV6-3
j_gene: TRBJ2-3
d_gene: -
abundance: few
CDR3nt: TGTGCCAGCAGGGGGGGTCCCACAAGCACAGATACGCAGTATTTT
CDR3aa: CASRGGPTSTDTQYF

v_gene: TRBV6-5
j_gene: TRBJ1-5
d_gene: -
abundance: -
CDR3nt: TGTGCCTCCCGCCCAGGCCCCAGCAATCAGCCCCAGCATTTT
CDR3aa: CASRPGPSNQPQHF

v_gene: TRBV7-8
j_gene: TRBJ2-2
d_gene: TRBD1
abundance: few
CDR3nt: TGTGCCGTTTTTCTTTGGGACAGTTCAACCGGGGAGCTGTTTTTT
CDR3aa: CAVFLWDSSTGELFF

v_gene: TRBV7-9
j_gene: TRBJ2-3
d_gene: -
abundance: -
CDR3nt: TGTGCCAGCAGCTTAGCGGAGAGATCAACAGATACGCAGTATTTT
CDR3aa: CASSLAERSTDTQYF

v_gene: TRBV4-1
j_gene: TRBJ2-7
d_gene: -
abundance: -
CDR3nt: TGCGCCAGCAGCCAAGATCCGACCTACGAGCAGTACTTC
CDR3aa: CASSQDPTYEQYF

v_gene: TRBV6-1
j_gene: TRBJ1-2
d_gene: -
abundance: -
CDR3nt: TGTGCCAGCAGTGAATTCGTGGGCTATGGCTACACCTTC
CDR3aa: CASSEFVGYGYTF

v_gene: TRBV7-9
j_gene: TRBJ1-1
d_gene: -
abundance: few
CDR3nt: TGTGCCAGCGGGAGGGGCAGCCTTTTCATGAACACTGAAGCTTTCTTT
CDR3aa: CASGRGSLFMNTEAFF